This T cell receptor beta chain was identified in a study of blood T cell repertoires in COVID-19. Across the whole study: From T cells, B-cell-depleted T cells, or PBMCs came the material, which was cDNA or gDNA.

There are 9 residues in the CDR3. Between the trimmed V and J ends, which lost 7 bases and 5 bases, there was a span of 2 bases. CDR1 is MNHEY and CDR2 is SMNVEV in the germline V gene (reference sequence). Sequenced by immunoSEQ multiplex PCR; TCRdb stores in-frame clones only, minus some. This table has under 350,000 clones, roughly 90% appearing once. This study enrolled people aged roughly 18 to 89 from approximately 25 US geographic areas. Grouping used clinical history reported by participants in a survey and questionnaire. The rearrangement joins TRBV27 to TRBJ2-5; D is uncertain. Sequencing was performed on PBMCs or T cells enriched from blood (not recorded which). This TCR derives from a woman in her thirties or forties who had recovered from COVID-19. The CDR3, as DNA: TGTGCCAGCACGGAGACCCAGTACTTC. Residues: CASTETQYF.